One and the same sample provided the 15 T cell receptor beta chains below, sequenced in a study of beta chain features in type 1 diabetes. The isolated RNA, all of it, was reverse transcribed, so expressed TCRB transcripts were what got sequenced. Here immunoSEQ multiplex PCR was the method, and the copy in TCRdb shows in-frame clones only, minus some. Of 300,000 to 350,000 clones in the sample, around 15% were seen once. The specimen was central memory CD4+ T cells from blood. Receptors were obtained from a man aged 30-40 years in good health.

A single count supports this clone. One junction end disagrees with the germline gene, perhaps due to a read error. This chain uses TRBV18 with TRBJ2-1; 9 nucleotides match TRBD2. The CDR3 extends over 15 amino acids. Germline V gene data show CDR1 as KGHSH and CDR2 as LQKENI. This chain's CDR3 is CASPPRGLALDEQFF. The DNA for the CDR3 is TGTGCCAGCCCACCCCGGGGACTAGCCTTGGATGAGCAGTTCTTC.

V is TRBV4-2 and J is TRBJ1-2; D gene uncertain. CDR3 length equals 14 residues. Trimming left V 4 bases short and J 9 bases short, with 18 bases between. CDR1 is LGHNA, CDR2 YNFKEQ, per germline. The CDR3 reads CASSLGSEGSSYTF. For the CDR3, the DNA is TGTGCCAGCAGCCTGGGTTCCGAGGGTTCGAGCTACACCTTC.

The rearrangement uses TRBV11-3 and TRBJ2-3; the match to TRBD2 covers 7 bases. Germline CDR1 reads SGHNT; CDR2 reads YENEEA. The junction had 15 bases not matched to a gene; V was cut back by 1 base and J by 2 bases. The CDR3 length is 19 residues. In DNA form, the CDR3 reads TGTGCCAGCAGCTTAGGAGCGAGCGGGGCCCTCAACCCCACAGATACGCAGTATTTT. It translates to CASSLGASGALNPTDTQYF.

This clone was seen a few times. The V call is TRBV4-3, the J call TRBJ1-2; no definite D call. The CDR3 sequence is 14 residues long. V was clipped by 0 bases and J by 9 bases, with 14 bases between them. The germline gives CDR1 LGHNA, CDR2 YSLEER. This chain's CDR3 is CASSQEYTPRSYTF. The CDR3 DNA is TGCGCCAGCAGCCAAGAGTACACCCCCCGGAGCTACACCTTC.

The chain is built from TRBV6-5 and TRBJ1-5; 8 positions match TRBD1. The V gene end was trimmed by 10 bases and the J gene end by 5 bases; junction bases not matched to a gene: 7. Germline CDR1 and CDR2: MNHEY and SVGAGI. The CDR3 has 13 amino acids. In nucleotides, the CDR3 is TGTGCCACCGGACAGGGAGCCCATCAGCCCCAGCATTTT. Translating it yields CATGQGAHQPQHF.

The chain carries TRBV19 and TRBJ1-2; TRBD1 is a possible D gene (5 bases). Trimming shortened V by 4 bases and J by 4 bases, and 16 bases separated the two germline ends. The CDR3 consists of 15 residues. The germline V gene has CDR1 LNHDA and CDR2 SQIVND (reference sequence). The CDR3 protein is CASSRASGTSYGYTF. The CDR3 nucleotides are TGTGCCAGTAGTAGAGCAAGCGGGACCTCCTATGGCTACACCTTC. Complete variable domain (other parts from reference TRBV19 and TRBJ1-2): DGGITQSPKYLFRKEGQNVTLSCEQNLNHDAMYWYRQDPGQGLRLIYYSQIVNDFQKGDIAEGYSVSREKKESFPLTVTSAQKNPTAFYLCASSRASGTSYGYTFGSGTRLTVV.

This clone was picked up a small number of times. The V gene is TRBV6-1, the J gene TRBJ2-1, with 7 bases matching TRBD2. From germline, CDR1 is MNHNS and CDR2 SASEGT. Trimming at V came to 6 bases and at J to 6 bases, leaving 11 bases not matched to a gene. The CDR3 extends over 15 amino acids. The chain's CDR3 is CASSSPAGEINEQFF. CDR3 sequence (DNA): TGTGCCAGCAGCTCCCCCGCGGGAGAGATCAATGAGCAGTTCTTC.

This clone appeared a few times. V usage is TRBV4-3 and J usage is TRBJ1-1; D call uncertain. The V gene's germline CDR1 is LGHNA and CDR2 YSLEER. Deletions cut 1 base from V and 3 bases from J, with 9 bases between. This CDR3 is built from 14 residues. The CDR3 region is CASSQAFSYTEAFF. CDR3 bases: TGCGCCAGCAGCCAAGCTTTCAGTTACACTGAAGCTTTCTTT.

The chain has TRBV18 and TRBJ2-2; the match to TRBD2 covers 10 bases. The CDR3 extends over 16 amino acids. Germline V gene lookup returns CDR1 KGHSH and CDR2 LQKENI. Trimming removed 4 bases from V and 1 base from J; junction bases left unmatched: 3. The CDR3 is CASSQRTSGNTGELFF. The CDR3 DNA reads as TGTGCCAGCTCACAGAGGACTAGCGGGAACACCGGGGAGCTGTTTTTT. The full variable domain, rest sourced from reference TRBV18 and TRBJ2-2, is NAGVMQNPRHLVRRRGQEARLRCSPMKGHSHVYWYRQLPEEGLKFMVYLQKENIIDESGMPKERFSAEFPKEGPSILRIQQVVRGDSAAYFCASSQRTSGNTGELFFGEGSRLTVL.

This clone was observed at least ten times. The chain uses TRBV27 and TRBJ2-1; 7 bases are a match to TRBD2. The CDR3 consists of 15 residues. The ends lost 2 bases at V and 9 bases at J; junction bases unmatched: 10. CDR1 is MNHEY, CDR2 SMNVEV, per germline (reference sequence). CDR3 in DNA: TGTGCCAGCAGTTTAACCCTAGCGGCGAGAGGTGAGCAGTTCTTC. Amino acids: CASSLTLAARGEQFF.

This chain links TRBV5-1 with TRBJ1-1, with 7 bases fitting TRBD1. The CDR3 is 14 amino acids. Unmatched junction bases numbered 8, after V lost 4 bases and J lost 5 bases. Germline CDR1 SGHRS, CDR2 YFSETQ. The CDR3 spells CASSSPGTVTEAFF. The CDR3 bases are TGCGCCAGCAGCAGCCCCGGGACAGTAACTGAAGCTTTCTTT.

This clone has ten or more counts. The chain links TRBV7-9 to TRBJ2-3; 8 bases are shared with TRBD2. The CDR3 loop spans 16 amino acids. V shed 5 bases and J 8 bases; nucleotides not matched to a gene: 15. From germline, CDR1 is SEHNR and CDR2 FQNEAQ (reference sequence). The CDR3 is CASSPSGPPGGVTQYF. CDR3 nucleotides: TGTGCCAGCAGCCCATCTGGCCCACCGGGGGGGGTTACGCAGTATTTT.

The chain has TRBV7-8 and TRBJ2-3, with D uncertain. The CDR3 consists of 11 residues. The V end was cut by 7 bases, the J end by 8 bases, with 10 bases between. CDR1 and CDR2 (germline): SGHVS, FQNEAQ. For the CDR3, the DNA is TGTGCCAGCATGGCTGGGGTTACGCAGTATTTT. It specifies CASMAGVTQYF.

This clone turned up a few times. J is TRBJ1-1 and V is TRBV11-3; tentatively, D is TRBD1 (5 bases). The CDR3 is 14 residues long. V lost 8 bases and J lost 4, with 17 bases in between. The germline CDR1 and CDR2 sequences are SGHNT and YENEEA. CDR3 sequence reads: CASRRDGRGTEAFF. The CDR3 DNA reads as TGTGCCAGCCGACGGGACGGGCGGGGCACTGAAGCTTTCTTT.

This clone was recorded a few times. This sequence joins TRBV7-2 and TRBJ2-7, with TRBD2 matching 13 bases. The CDR3 is 17 amino acids. Germline V lookup: CDR1 SGHTA, CDR2 FQGNSA. The junction had 8 bases not matched to a gene; V was cut back by 5 bases and J by 1 base. Written as DNA, the CDR3 is TGTGCCAGCAGCACTTGGACTAGCGGGAGACTTTCCTACGAGCAGTACGTC. It translates to CASSTWTSGRLSYEQYV.